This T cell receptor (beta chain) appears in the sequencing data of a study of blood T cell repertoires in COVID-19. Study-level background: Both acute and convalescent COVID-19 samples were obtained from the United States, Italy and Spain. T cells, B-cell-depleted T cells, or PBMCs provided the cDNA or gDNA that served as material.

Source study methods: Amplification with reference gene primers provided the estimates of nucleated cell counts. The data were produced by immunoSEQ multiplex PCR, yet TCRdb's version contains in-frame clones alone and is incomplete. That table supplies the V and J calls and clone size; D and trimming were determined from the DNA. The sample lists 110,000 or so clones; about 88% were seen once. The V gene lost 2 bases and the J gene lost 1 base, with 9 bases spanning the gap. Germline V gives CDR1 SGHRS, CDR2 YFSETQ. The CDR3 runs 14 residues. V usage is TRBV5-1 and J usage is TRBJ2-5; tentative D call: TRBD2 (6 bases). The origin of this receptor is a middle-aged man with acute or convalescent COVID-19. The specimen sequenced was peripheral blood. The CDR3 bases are TGCGCCAGCAGCTTTGTGGGGGGCCAAGAGACCCAGTACTTC. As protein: CASSFVGGQETQYF.